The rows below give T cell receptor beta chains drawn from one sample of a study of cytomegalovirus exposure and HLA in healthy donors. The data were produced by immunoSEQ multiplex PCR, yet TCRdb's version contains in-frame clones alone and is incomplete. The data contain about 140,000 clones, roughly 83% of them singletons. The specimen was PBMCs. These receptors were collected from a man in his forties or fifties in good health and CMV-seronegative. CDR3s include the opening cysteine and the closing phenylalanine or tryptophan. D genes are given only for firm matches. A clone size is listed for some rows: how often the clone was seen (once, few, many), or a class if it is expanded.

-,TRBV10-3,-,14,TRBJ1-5,TGTGCCATCAGTGAAGGTCCGGGGAATCAGCCCCAGCATTTT,CAISEGPGNQPQHF
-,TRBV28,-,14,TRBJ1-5,TGTGCCAGCAGTTTTCGGCCAGGAAATCAGCCCCAGCATTTT,CASSFRPGNQPQHF
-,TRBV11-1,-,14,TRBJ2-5,TGTGCCAGCAGCTTAAGAATCACTCAAGAGACCCAGTACTTC,CASSLRITQETQYF
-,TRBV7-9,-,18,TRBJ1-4,TGTGCCAGCAGCCGAAAGGGGAGGATTCTGGTTGGAAGAGAAAAACTGTTTTTT,CASSRKGRILVGREKLFF
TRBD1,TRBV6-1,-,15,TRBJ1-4,TGTGCCAGCAGCGACCGAGGGGGCACTAATGAAAAACTGTTTTTT,CASSDRGGTNEKLFF
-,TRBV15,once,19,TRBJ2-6,TGTGCCACCAGCAGAAAAGGACAGTCCGCCTCTTCTGGGGCCAACGTCCTGACTTTC,CATSRKGQSASSGANVLTF
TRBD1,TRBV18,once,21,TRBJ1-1,TGTGCCAGCTCACCCGAAGAGGAACAGGGGGCAGTGAACAGGGGGAGCACTGAAGCTTTCTTT,CASSPEEEQGAVNRGSTEAFF
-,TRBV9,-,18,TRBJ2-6,TGTGCCAGCAGCGTAGCCGGGGGATTCAGCTCTGGGGCCAACGTCCTGACTTTC,CASSVAGGFSSGANVLTF
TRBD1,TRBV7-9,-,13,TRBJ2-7,TGTTCCAGCAGCTTAGAGGACAGGGTTGAGCAGTACTTC,CSSSLEDRVEQYF
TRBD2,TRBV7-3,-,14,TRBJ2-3,TGTGCCAGCAGCCAGCGGGGGGGCCTGGATACGCAGTATTTT,CASSQRGGLDTQYF
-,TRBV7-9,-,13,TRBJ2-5,TGTGCCAGCACCCAAGAGGTGGTTGAGACCCAGTACTTC,CASTQEVVETQYF
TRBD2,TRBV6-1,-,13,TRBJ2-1,TGTGCCAGCCGACTAGCGGGGTACAATGAGCAGTTCTTC,CASRLAGYNEQFF
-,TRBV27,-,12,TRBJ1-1,TGTGCCAGCAGCCCCGGGGGGCCTGAAGCTTTCTTT,CASSPGGPEAFF
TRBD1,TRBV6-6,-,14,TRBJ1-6,TGTGCCAGCAGTCGGGACAGGGGGAATTCACCCCTCCACTTT,CASSRDRGNSPLHF
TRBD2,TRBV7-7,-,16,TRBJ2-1,TGTGCTAGCAGCTTACATAGCGGGAGGACTCAAAGTGAGCAGTTCTTC,CASSLHSGRTQSEQFF
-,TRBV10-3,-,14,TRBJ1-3,TGTGCCATCAGTGACGGGTTCTCTGGAAACACCATATATTTT,CAISDGFSGNTIYF
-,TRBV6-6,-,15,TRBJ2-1,TGTGCCAGCAGTTACCCCGTAGAATCCTACAATGAGCAGTTCTTC,CASSYPVESYNEQFF
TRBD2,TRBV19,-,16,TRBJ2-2,TGTGCCAGTAGTACCTGGACTAGCGGGGTCACCGGGGAGCTGTTTTTT,CASSTWTSGVTGELFF
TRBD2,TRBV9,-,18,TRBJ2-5,TGTGCCAGCAGCGTAGAGGCTCTAGCGGGGGACAGCCAAGAGACCCAGTACTTC,CASSVEALAGDSQETQYF
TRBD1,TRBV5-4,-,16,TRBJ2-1,TGTGCCAGCAGCTTGGGGGGGACAGGCGCGGTCTATGAGCAGTTCTTC,CASSLGGTGAVYEQFF
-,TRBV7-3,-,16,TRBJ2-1,TGTGCCAGCAGCACACTTGGAGGGGTTGTCGACAATGAGCAGTTCTTC,CASSTLGGVVDNEQFF
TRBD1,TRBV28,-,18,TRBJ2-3,TGTGCCAGCAGTTCTACAAGGGGGCAGGTCCTTGCTCCAGATACGCAGTATTTT,CASSSTRGQVLAPDTQYF
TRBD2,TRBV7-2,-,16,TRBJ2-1,TGTGCCAGCAGCTTTCTAGCGGGAGGGACCTACAATGAGCAGTTCTTC,CASSFLAGGTYNEQFF
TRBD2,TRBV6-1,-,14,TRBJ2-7,TGTGCCAGCAGTCCTAGCGGGAGGGTGAGCGAGCAGTACTTC,CASSPSGRVSEQYF
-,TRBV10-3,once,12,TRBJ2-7,TGTGCCATTCAGGGCAGGGGCTACGAGCAGTACTTC,CAIQGRGYEQYF
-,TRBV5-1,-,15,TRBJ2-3,TGCGCCAGCAGCAAGGTAGGACTATACACAGATACGCAGTATTTT,CASSKVGLYTDTQYF
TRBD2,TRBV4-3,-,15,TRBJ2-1,TGCGCCAGCAGCCAAGATCTGGCGGGGGGTGTTGAGCAGTTCTTC,CASSQDLAGGVEQFF
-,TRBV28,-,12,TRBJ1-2,TGTGCCACCCAGACAGAAGCCTATGGCTACACCTTC,CATQTEAYGYTF
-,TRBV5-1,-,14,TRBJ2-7,TGCGCCAGCAGCTTGGGCCCCGAGGCCTACGAGCAGTACTTC,CASSLGPEAYEQYF
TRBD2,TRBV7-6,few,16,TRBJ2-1,TGTGCCAGCAGCTTAGGTTCACTAGCGGGGGGGCTCGAGCAGTTCTTC,CASSLGSLAGGLEQFF
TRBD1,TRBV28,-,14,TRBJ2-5,TGTGCCAGCAGCCCCCGGACAGGGCTGGAGACCCAGTACTTC,CASSPRTGLETQYF
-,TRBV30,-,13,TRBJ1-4,TGTGCCTGGAGTGTATCCGGGAATGAAAAACTGTTTTTT,CAWSVSGNEKLFF
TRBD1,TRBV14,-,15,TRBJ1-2,TGTGCCAGCAGCCGGCCGGGACAGGCTTTCTATGGCTACACCTTC,CASSRPGQAFYGYTF
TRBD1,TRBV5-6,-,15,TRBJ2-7,TGTGCCAGCAGCTTCCGGGTGACAGGGGGCGCCGAGCAGTACTTC,CASSFRVTGGAEQYF
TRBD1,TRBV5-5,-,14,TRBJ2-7,TGTGCCAGCAGCTTGGGAGGGGGCAAGTACGAGCAGTACTTC,CASSLGGGKYEQYF
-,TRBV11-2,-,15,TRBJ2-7,TGTGCCAGCAGCAGGACAGGGAGGGACCCCTACGAGCAGTACTTC,CASSRTGRDPYEQYF
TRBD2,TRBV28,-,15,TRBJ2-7,TGTGCCATCGAACCCAGGCGGGGGGCTGTATACGAGCAGTACTTC,CAIEPRRGAVYEQYF
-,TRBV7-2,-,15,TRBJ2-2,TGTGCCAGCAGATACGACAGGAGCGCAGGTGGGGAGCTGTTTTTT,CASRYDRSAGGELFF
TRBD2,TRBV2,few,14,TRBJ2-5,TGTGCCAGCAAGTTGGGACTAGCGGTCGAGACCCAGTACTTC,CASKLGLAVETQYF
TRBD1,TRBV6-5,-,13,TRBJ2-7,TGTGCCAGCAGTACGGACAGGGGGCACGAGCAGTACTTC,CASSTDRGHEQYF
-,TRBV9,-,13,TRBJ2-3,TGTGCCAGCTCCCCCATTGTCCCAGATACGCAGTATTTT,CASSPIVPDTQYF
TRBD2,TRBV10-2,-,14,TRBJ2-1,TGCGCCAGCAGGGGCGGGGGGATCTACAATGAGCAGTTCTTC,CASRGGGIYNEQFF
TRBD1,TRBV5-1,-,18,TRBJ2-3,TGCGCCAGCAGCTTGAGTCTTAGGGGGCTCATTAGCACAGATACGCAGTATTTT,CASSLSLRGLISTDTQYF
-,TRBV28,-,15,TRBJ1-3,TGTGCCAGCAGTTTCCTCCATAGCTCTGGAAACACCATATATTTT,CASSFLHSSGNTIYF
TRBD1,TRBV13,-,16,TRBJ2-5,TGTGCCAGCAGCCACTTCACAGGGGTTGGCCAAGAGACCCAGTACTTC,CASSHFTGVGQETQYF
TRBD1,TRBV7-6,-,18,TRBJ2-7,TGTGCCAGCAGCTCCGGACCACTAGGGGGCGTTTACACCTACGAGCAGTACTTC,CASSSGPLGGVYTYEQYF
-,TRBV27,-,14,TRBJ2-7,TGTGCCAGCAGTACTACAGGTTTCTCCTACGAGCAGTACTTC,CASSTTGFSYEQYF
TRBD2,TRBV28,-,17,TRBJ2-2,TGTGCCAGCAGTTTACTACTAGCGGGGGGCGACACCGGGGAGCTGTTTTTT,CASSLLLAGGDTGELFF
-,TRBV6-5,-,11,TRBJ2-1,TGTGCCGAAACGGGGTGTAATGAGCAGTTCTTC,CAETGCNEQFF
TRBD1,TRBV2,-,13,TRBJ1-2,TGTGCCAGCAGCGCGGGACAGGGATACGGCTACACCTTC,CASSAGQGYGYTF
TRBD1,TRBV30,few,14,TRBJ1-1,TGTGCCTGGAGTACCGGGACAGGGCACACTGAAGCTTTCTTT,CAWSTGTGHTEAFF
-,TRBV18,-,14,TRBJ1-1,TGTGCCAGCTCGCAGGAATCTATGAACACTGAAGCTTTCTTT,CASSQESMNTEAFF
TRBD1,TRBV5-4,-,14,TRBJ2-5,TGTGCCAGCAGCTGGACAGGACGGCAAGAGACCCAGTACTTC,CASSWTGRQETQYF
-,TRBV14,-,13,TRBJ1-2,TGTGCCAGCAGCTCGACAGCGACCCGTCGCTACACCTTC,CASSSTATRRYTF
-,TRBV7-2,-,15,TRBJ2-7,TGTGCCAGCAGCTCGCTAGTGAAGGGGCACGACGAGCAGTACTTC,CASSSLVKGHDEQYF
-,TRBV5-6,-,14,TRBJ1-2,TGTGCCAGCAGCTTGTTTGGCAGGTTCGGTGGCTACACCTTC,CASSLFGRFGGYTF
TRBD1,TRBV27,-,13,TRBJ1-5,TGTGCCAGCGGGACAGGGAACAATCAGCCCCAGCATTTT,CASGTGNNQPQHF
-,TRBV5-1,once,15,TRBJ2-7,TGCGCCAGCAGCTTGAGGGGGGGCGACTCCTACGAGCAGTACTTC,CASSLRGGDSYEQYF
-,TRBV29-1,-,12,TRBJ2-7,TGCAGCTTTGTAGCGGACCACTACGAGCAGTACTTC,CSFVADHYEQYF
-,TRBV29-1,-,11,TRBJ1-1,TGCAGCGTAAACGAGGGAACTGAAGCTTTCTTT,CSVNEGTEAFF